The rows below give T cell receptor beta chains drawn from one sample of a study of control samples from healthy donors and cancer patients. The data were produced by immunoSEQ multiplex PCR, yet TCRdb's version contains in-frame clones alone and is incomplete. The data hold over 20,000 clones, with 75% to 85% observed a single time. Sequenced input: PBMCs. These receptors were obtained from a man between 60 and 75 years old with colorectal cancer. The CDR3 runs from the conserved cysteine through the conserved F or W. The D gene is left open where the match is weak.

D | J | V | CDR3
TRBD1 | TRBJ2-1 | TRBV18 | CASSPLTGRNNEQFF
NA | TRBJ2-3 | TRBV7-9 | CASSRYEGSTDTQYF
TRBD2 | TRBJ2-5 | TRBV3-1/TRBV3-2 | CASSLGTRGMETQYF
NA | TRBJ2-3 | TRBV24-1 | CATSDGWLQYF
NA | TRBJ1-2 | TRBV25-1 | CASHPDGGDYGYTF
TRBD1 | TRBJ1-1 | TRBV20-1 | CSASLQGRNTEAFF
NA | TRBJ1-1 | TRBV29-1 | CSVDWNTEAFF
TRBD1 | TRBJ1-4 | TRBV7-8 | CASSLETGGEKLFF
NA | TRBJ2-1 | TRBV19 | CASSLYGGHSYNEQFF
NA | TRBJ1-3 | TRBV6-5 | CASSPMWGGGNTIYF
NA | TRBJ1-3 | TRBV4-2 | CASSQDGGTGNTIYF
TRBD2 | TRBJ2-2 | TRBV29-1 | CSVARPTPGGTGELFF
TRBD1 | TRBJ2-5 | TRBV7-9 | CASSLAGDSSQETQYF
TRBD1 | TRBJ1-5 | TRBV19 | CASSIDQGTGRFRGNQPQHF
TRBD1 | TRBJ1-1 | TRBV9 | CASSDPSHGTGGNTEAFF
NA | TRBJ2-2 | TRBV6-5 | CASRETSTGELFF
NA | TRBJ1-1 | TRBV7-9 | CASSLGAGADTEAFF
NA | TRBJ2-7 | TRBV27 | CASSSRDHGRIYEQYF
NA | TRBJ2-7 | TRBV5-1 | CASSPGTGTEQYF
NA | TRBJ1-5 | TRBV6-5 | CASTEIQGNQPQHF
TRBD1 | TRBJ1-2 | TRBV27 | CASSWGQGYGYTF
TRBD1 | TRBJ1-1 | TRBV5-4 | CASSFDRGGTEAFF
NA | TRBJ1-2 | TRBV2 | CASTSGTGRRYGYTF
NA | TRBJ1-2 | TRBV7-2 | CASSLAVYAGYTF
NA | TRBJ1-5 | TRBV10-1 | CASKASANGLIRNNQPQHF
NA | TRBJ2-2 | TRBV7-2 | CASKKGYTGELFF
NA | TRBJ2-7 | TRBV25-1 | CASRLDGTYEQYF
TRBD2 | TRBJ2-3 | TRBV7-6 | CASTFGAGGITDTQYF
NA | TRBJ2-2 | TRBV24-1 | CATSDPGVGELFF
NA | TRBJ1-3 | TRBV6-5 | CASSYSTAFSGNTIYF
NA | TRBJ2-1 | TRBV19 | CASSIPGPAGNEQFF
NA | TRBJ2-7 | TRBV2 | CASSDTQGVNEQYF
NA | TRBJ1-1 | TRBV9 | CASSVDGTEAFF
TRBD2 | TRBJ2-1 | TRBV4-1 | CASSRSGGTSSYNEQFF
NA | TRBJ1-2 | TRBV4-3 | CASSQDQGGDITFNYGYTF
NA | TRBJ1-4 | TRBV30 | CAWTPDGSSEKLFF
NA | TRBJ2-3 | TRBV11-2 | CASSLDRAYTDTQYF
NA | TRBJ1-3 | TRBV7-7 | CASSLERFFSGNTIYF
NA | TRBJ2-7 | TRBV20-1 | CSASLEGKQYF
NA | TRBJ1-1 | TRBV11-3 | CASSLGSGHTEAFF
NA | TRBJ1-2 | TRBV30 | CAWRLTDRTGYTF
NA | TRBJ2-7 | TRBV6-6 | CASRSYWGEQYF
NA | TRBJ1-6 | TRBV23-1 | CASQPEGYKCSPLHF
TRBD1 | TRBJ1-2 | TRBV3-1/TRBV3-2 | CASSTTGGRNYGYTF
TRBD2 | TRBJ2-3 | TRBV18 | CASSPPGLAGDTQYF
NA | TRBJ2-7 | TRBV18 | CASSPVGSTSFSTQYF